Below, 8 T cell receptor beta chains from the same sample are listed, as sequenced in a study of cytomegalovirus exposure and HLA in healthy donors. Clones were read by immunoSEQ multiplex PCR, and TCRdb kept only the in-frame ones, dropping some. Of 40,000 to 55,000 clones in the sample, over 75% were seen once. The sequencing input was PBMCs. These receptors were collected from a woman in her thirties in good health and CMV-seronegative.

This rearrangement joins TRBV4-1 to TRBJ2-5; TRBD2 aligns across 11 bases. After removal of 2 bases from V and 4 bases from J, the junction contained 6 bases not matched to a gene. This CDR3 region has 16 residues. In germline, CDR1 is MGHRA, CDR2 YSYEKL. The CDR3: CASSQSIAGGLETQYF. Here the CDR3 DNA reads TGCGCCAGCAGCCAAAGTATAGCGGGAGGGCTAGAGACCCAGTACTTC.

This chain connects TRBV7-6 to TRBJ2-7; TRBD2 agrees at 13 bases. CDR3 length: 15 residues. Unmatched junction bases numbered 6, after V lost 5 bases and J lost 5 bases. Germline assignment: CDR1 SGHVS and CDR2 FNYEAQ. The DNA of the CDR3 is TGTGCCAGCAGCCCCGGGACTAGCGGGATCCACGAGCAGTACTTC. Translated, it gives CASSPGTSGIHEQYF.

V gene TRBV13 combines with J gene TRBJ1-2; D possibly corresponds to TRBD1 (6 bases). V was clipped by 2 bases and J by 6 bases, with 16 bases between them. CDR1 and CDR2 from the germline V gene are PRHDT and FYEKMQ (reference sequence). The CDR3 is 15 amino acids. The CDR3 reads CASSLTSQGRDGYTF. CDR3 sequence (DNA): TGTGCCAGCAGCTTAACCTCACAGGGACGTGATGGCTACACCTTC.

This chain joins TRBV2 and TRBJ2-1, with a possible D match to TRBD1 (5 bases). Germline V lookup: CDR1 SNHLY, CDR2 FYNNEI. V gave up 5 bases and J gave up 5 bases, with 16 bases separating them. The CDR3 loop spans 15 amino acids. The CDR3 DNA follows: TGTGCCAGCAGTTTGACAGTAGGACCTGACAATGAGCAGTTCTTC. Protein: CASSLTVGPDNEQFF.

The chain couples TRBV19 to TRBJ1-5; the D gene is possibly TRBD1 (5 bases). The V end was cut by 4 bases, the J end by 7 bases, with 17 bases between. Looked up from germline, CDR1 is LNHDA and CDR2 is SQIVND (reference sequence). There are 15 residues in the CDR3. The CDR3 nucleotides read TGTGCCAGTAGTAGTTCCGGGGGGATACAGCAGCCCCAGCATTTT. It codes for CASSSSGGIQQPQHF.

This chain links TRBV9 with TRBJ1-2; D is uncertain. V was clipped by 0 bases and J by 2 bases, with 8 bases between them. The length of the CDR3 is 14 residues. In germline, CDR1 is SGDLS, CDR2 YYNGEE. The CDR3 region is CASSVGRWNYGYTF. In nucleotides, the CDR3 is TGTGCCAGCAGCGTAGGGAGGTGGAACTATGGCTACACCTTC.

J is TRBJ2-1 and V is TRBV7-3; 7 nucleotides align to TRBD1. The CDR3 covers 15 residues. With 5 bases clipped from V and 1 base from J, the junction kept 5 bases outside the gene matches. Germline V gene lookup returns CDR1 SGHTA and CDR2 FQGTGA. CDR3 protein: CASSKGQFSYNEQFF. For the CDR3, the DNA is TGTGCCAGCAGCAAGGGACAGTTTTCCTACAATGAGCAGTTCTTC.

The chain uses TRBV7-9 and TRBJ2-7; D is unclear. V lost 0 bases and J 6 bases, leaving 6 bases between the germline ends. Germline V lookup: CDR1 SEHNR, CDR2 FQNEAQ (reference sequence). The CDR3 sequence is 12 residues long. The CDR3 DNA follows: TGTGCCAGCAGCTTAGCATATAGCGAGCAGTACTTC. As protein: CASSLAYSEQYF.